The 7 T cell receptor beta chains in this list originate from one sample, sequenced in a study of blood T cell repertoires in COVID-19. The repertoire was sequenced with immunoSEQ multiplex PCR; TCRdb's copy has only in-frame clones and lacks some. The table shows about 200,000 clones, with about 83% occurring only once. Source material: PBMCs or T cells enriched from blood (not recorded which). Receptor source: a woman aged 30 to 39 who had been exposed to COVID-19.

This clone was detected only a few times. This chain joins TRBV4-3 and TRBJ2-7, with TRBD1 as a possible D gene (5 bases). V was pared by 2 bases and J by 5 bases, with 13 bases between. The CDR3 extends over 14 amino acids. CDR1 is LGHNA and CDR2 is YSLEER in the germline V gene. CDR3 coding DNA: TGCGCCAGCAGCCAAAGCCAGGGTTACCACGAGCAGTACTTC. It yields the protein CASSQSQGYHEQYF.

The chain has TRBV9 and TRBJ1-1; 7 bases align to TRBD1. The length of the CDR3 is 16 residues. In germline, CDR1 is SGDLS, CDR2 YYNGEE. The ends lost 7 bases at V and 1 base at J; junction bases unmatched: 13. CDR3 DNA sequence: TGTGCCAGCCGACGGGGACAAGACAGGGAGAACACTGAAGCTTTCTTT. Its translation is CASRRGQDRENTEAFF. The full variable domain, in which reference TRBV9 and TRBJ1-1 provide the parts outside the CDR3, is DSGVTQTPKHLITATGQRVTLRCSPRSGDLSVYWYQQSLDQGLQFLIQYYNGEERAKGNILERFSAQQFPDLHSELNLSSLELGDSALYFCASRRGQDRENTEAFFGQGTRLTVV.

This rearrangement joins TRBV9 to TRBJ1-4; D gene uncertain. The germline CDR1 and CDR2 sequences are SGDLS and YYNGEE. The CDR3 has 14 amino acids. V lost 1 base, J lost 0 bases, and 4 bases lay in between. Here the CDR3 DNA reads TGTGCCAGCAGCGTATCTACAACTAATGAAAAACTGTTTTTT. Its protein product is CASSVSTTNEKLFF. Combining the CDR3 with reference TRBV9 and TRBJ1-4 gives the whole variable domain DSGVTQTPKHLITATGQRVTLRCSPRSGDLSVYWYQQSLDQGLQFLIQYYNGEERAKGNILERFSAQQFPDLHSELNLSSLELGDSALYFCASSVSTTNEKLFFGSGTQLSVL.

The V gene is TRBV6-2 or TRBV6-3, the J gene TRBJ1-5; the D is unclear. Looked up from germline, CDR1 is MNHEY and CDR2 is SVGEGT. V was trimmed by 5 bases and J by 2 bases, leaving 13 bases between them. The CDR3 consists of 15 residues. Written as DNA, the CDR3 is TGTGCCAGCAGTACCGAGTCTCTTGGCAATCAGCCCCAGCATTTT. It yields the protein CASSTESLGNQPQHF.

The CDR3 here is CASSQEGAGGPNEQFF. The CDR3 region has the DNA TGTGCCAGCAGCCAAGAAGGAGCAGGGGGCCCCAATGAGCAGTTCTTC. The chain employs TRBV4-2 and TRBJ2-1; 8 bases are a match to TRBD1. This CDR3 is 16 amino acids long. V lost 0 bases, J lost 6 bases, and 7 bases stayed unmatched. Germline values: CDR1 LGHNA, CDR2 YNFKEQ.

CDR3 residues: CASSLASDSTTYNSPLHF. The CDR3 DNA follows: TGTGCCAGCAGCTTAGCTTCGGACAGTACGACCTATAATTCACCCCTCCACTTT. This chain links TRBV7-9 with TRBJ1-6, with a possible D match to TRBD1 (6 bases). V dropped 0 bases and J dropped 2 bases, with 14 bases sitting between them. CDR3 length: 18 amino acids. Germline V gene sequence: CDR1 SEHNR, CDR2 FQNEAQ (reference sequence).

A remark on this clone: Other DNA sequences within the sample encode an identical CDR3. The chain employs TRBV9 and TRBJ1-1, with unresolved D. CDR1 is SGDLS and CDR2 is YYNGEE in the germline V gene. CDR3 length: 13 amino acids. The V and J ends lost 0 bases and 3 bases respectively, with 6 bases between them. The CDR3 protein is CASSVGGDTEAFF. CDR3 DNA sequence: TGTGCCAGCAGCGTAGGAGGTGACACTGAAGCTTTCTTT.